This T cell receptor (beta chain) was observed in a study of OX40 agonist ivuxolimab in advanced cancers. Overall study context: At 0.01 to 10 mg/kg, ivuxolimab was administered intravenously to patients every 2 weeks.

Clones were read by immunoSEQ multiplex PCR, and TCRdb kept only the in-frame ones, dropping some. The sample has tens of thousands of clones; 88% are singletons. The V gene lost 1 base and the J gene lost 4 bases, with 11 bases spanning the gap. This CDR3 has 15 amino acids. Germline CDR1 reads SGHTA; CDR2 reads FQGNSA. The input for sequencing was CD4+ or CD8+ T cells sorted from blood, taken in a trial of the OX40 agonist ivuxolimab. The clonotype comes from an adult with an advanced solid tumor such as melanoma, head and neck, liver or kidney cancer. The rearrangement uses TRBV7-2 and TRBJ2-1; tentative D call: TRBD2 (6 bases). CDR3 protein: CASSLDSGGYNEQFF. Here the CDR3 DNA reads TGTGCCAGCAGCTTAGATTCCGGGGGTTACAATGAGCAGTTCTTC.